These 31 T cell receptor beta chains were sequenced from one sample in a study of control samples from healthy donors and cancer patients. TCRdb's table, derived via immunoSEQ multiplex PCR, lists solely in-frame clones and lacks some. The repertoire holds around 96,000 clones, with approximately 95% as singletons. Specimen: blood. All receptors derive from a man between 18 and 35 years old in good health.

The V gene is TRBV2, the J gene TRBJ1-3; 8 nucleotides line up with TRBD1. CDR1 is SNHLY and CDR2 is FYNNEI in the germline V gene. Germline trimming cut 8 bases from V and 6 bases from J; bases unmatched to any gene: 12. CDR3 length: 15 amino acids. The chain's CDR3 is CASYPRTGISNTIYF. The DNA of the CDR3 is TGTGCCAGCTACCCCAGGACAGGGATTTCAAACACCATATATTTT.

The gene calls are TRBV19 and TRBJ2-2; D is possibly TRBD1 (5 bases). The length of the CDR3 is 16 residues. Germline V lookup: CDR1 LNHDA, CDR2 SQIVND (reference sequence). V shed 4 bases and J shed 1 base, with 13 bases lying between them. CDR3 sequence (DNA): TGTGCCAGTAGTAAGACAGAAATGAGGAACACCGGGGAGCTGTTTTTT. Translating it yields CASSKTEMRNTGELFF.

V and J are TRBV30 and TRBJ2-7, with unresolved D. Trimming took 3 bases from V and 1 from J, leaving 16 bases between them. The CDR3 is 15 amino acids. The germline CDR1 and CDR2 sequences are GTSNPN and SVGIG (reference sequence). CDR3 protein: CAWSVPGIRSYEQYF. Here the CDR3 DNA reads TGTGCCTGGAGCGTCCCGGGCATTAGGTCCTACGAGCAGTACTTC.

The J gene is TRBJ1-4, the V gene TRBV5-6; D is unresolved. The CDR3 contains 15 residues. CDR1 is SGHDT and CDR2 is YYEEEE in the germline V gene. Trimming removed 2 bases from V and 8 bases from J, with 16 bases in between. The CDR3 is CASSFSGERTEKLFF. CDR3 sequence (DNA): TGTGCCAGCAGCTTTTCAGGAGAAAGGACGGAAAAACTGTTTTTT.

The rearrangement uses TRBV7-8 and TRBJ1-2, with a weak D call TRBD1 (6 bases). Trimming cost V 1 base and J 6 bases, with 15 bases left between them. The CDR3 is made up of 15 amino acids. Looked up from germline, CDR1 is SGHVS and CDR2 is FQNEAQ. The chain's CDR3 is CASSLVLAGVNGYTF. CDR3 DNA sequence: TGTGCCAGCAGCTTAGTATTGGCAGGGGTAAATGGCTACACCTTC.

This chain links TRBV2 with TRBJ2-7; D not certain. Germline CDR1 reads SNHLY; CDR2 reads FYNNEI. This CDR3 is built from 14 residues. V shed 8 bases and J shed 4 bases, with 18 bases lying between them. CDR3 nucleotides: TGTGCCAGCTCAGGCCCTTCGAGTTCATACGAGCAGTACTTC. Protein sequence: CASSGPSSSYEQYF.

This chain uses TRBV7-9 with TRBJ2-1, with D hard to call. Deletions cut 5 bases from V and 7 bases from J, with 12 bases between. This CDR3 is built from 13 residues. CDR1 is SEHNR, CDR2 FQNEAQ, per germline (reference sequence). In DNA, the CDR3 is TGTGCCAGCAGCGCCTCACTTGGTAATGAGCAGTTCTTC. This gives the protein CASSASLGNEQFF.

This clone was observed once. The chain employs TRBV29-1 and TRBJ1-2; D not certain. V was trimmed by 1 base and J by 8 bases, leaving 20 bases between them. This CDR3 has 15 amino acids. The germline CDR1 and CDR2 sequences are SQVTM and ANQGSEA. The CDR3 here is CSVEAPDIGGGGYTF. The CDR3 DNA reads as TGCAGCGTTGAAGCCCCTGACATCGGCGGAGGGGGCTACACCTTC.

V and J are TRBV27 and TRBJ2-5; D unclear. The V end was cut by 4 bases, the J end by 5 bases, with 14 bases between. CDR3 length: 14 amino acids. Looked up from germline, CDR1 is MNHEY and CDR2 is SMNVEV (reference sequence). This CDR3 reads CASSSWVALETQYF. In DNA form, the CDR3 reads TGTGCCAGCAGTTCGTGGGTAGCTTTGGAGACCCAGTACTTC.

This clone was recorded only once. V gene TRBV6-5 combines with J gene TRBJ1-5; 9 bases fit TRBD1. Germline CDR1 is MNHEY and CDR2 is SVGAGI. The CDR3 sequence is 14 residues long. J lost 7 bases, V lost 6 bases, and 7 bases had no gene match. The CDR3 sequence is CASSSTGGGQPQHF. In nucleotides, the CDR3 is TGTGCCAGCAGCAGCACAGGGGGCGGACAGCCCCAGCATTTT.

This rearrangement joins TRBV7-9 to TRBJ2-3, with TRBD1 matching 7 bases. Germline V gene sequence: CDR1 SEHNR, CDR2 FQNEAQ (reference sequence). V trimming: 5 bases; J trimming: 1 base; junction bases outside the gene matches: 3. The CDR3 is made up of 14 amino acids. The CDR3 sequence: CASSTGQGTDTQYF. The CDR3 DNA follows: TGTGCCAGCAGCACTGGACAGGGCACAGATACGCAGTATTTT.

This clone showed up just once. V gene TRBV19 combines with J gene TRBJ1-5; 7 bases are a match to TRBD1. V shed 3 bases and J 0 bases; nucleotides not matched to a gene: 5. Germline CDR1 LNHDA, CDR2 SQIVND (reference sequence). The CDR3 runs to 16 residues. The CDR3 DNA sequence: TGTGCCAGTAGTATCTCCGGGACAGTTAGCAATCAGCCCCAGCATTTT. Amino acid sequence: CASSISGTVSNQPQHF.

Only a few counts were recorded for this clone. The V gene is TRBV4-2, the J gene TRBJ2-7; 9 bases map to TRBD2. After removal of 2 bases from V and 3 bases from J, the junction contained 8 bases not matched to a gene. Germline V lookup: CDR1 LGHNA, CDR2 YNFKEQ. CDR3 size: 16 residues. CDR3 residues: CASSQSQLAGDYEQYF. In DNA form, the CDR3 reads TGTGCCAGCAGCCAATCTCAACTAGCGGGCGACTACGAGCAGTACTTC.

This chain links TRBV7-8 with TRBJ1-5; D is perhaps TRBD1 (6 bases). The V gene lost 5 bases and the J gene lost 4 bases, with 12 bases spanning the gap. The CDR3 has 14 residues. Looked up from germline, CDR1 is SGHVS and CDR2 is FQNEAQ. CDR3 sequence: CASSRRGANQPQHF. CDR3 DNA: TGTGCCAGCAGCCGTCGGGGGGCGAATCAGCCCCAGCATTTT. Full variable domain (missing parts from reference TRBV7-8 and TRBJ1-5): GAGVSQSPRYKVAKRGQDVALRCDPISGHVSLFWYQQALGQGPEFLTYFQNEAQLDKSGLPSDRFFAERPEGSVSTLKIQRTQQEDSAVYLCASSRRGANQPQHFGDGTRLSIL.

This clone has a single count. This sequence joins TRBV20-1 and TRBJ2-3; TRBD2 matches at 7 bases. From germline, CDR1 is DFQATT and CDR2 SNEGSKA (reference sequence). V trimming: 3 bases; J trimming: 0 bases; junction bases outside the gene matches: 3. CDR3 length equals 14 residues. CDR3 nucleotides: TGCAGTGCTAGTGCGGGGGTAAGCACAGATACGCAGTATTTT. Translated, it gives CSASAGVSTDTQYF.

V gene TRBV11-2 combines with J gene TRBJ1-3; D remains ambiguous. From germline, CDR1 is SGHAT and CDR2 FQNNGV. This CDR3 contains 18 residues. V dropped 7 bases and J dropped 4 bases, with 26 bases sitting between them. CDR3 protein: CASTLRSPDYLTGNTIYF. The CDR3, as DNA: TGTGCCAGCACCCTTAGATCGCCGGACTATCTGACCGGAAACACCATATATTTT.

The chain joins TRBV7-2 to TRBJ1-3, with unresolved D. Germline loops: CDR1 SGHTA, CDR2 FQGNSA. Trimming stripped 2 bases from V and 1 base from J, with 6 bases between. The CDR3 runs 14 residues. The CDR3 coding sequence is TGTGCCAGCAGCTTACGGCAGTCTGGAAACACCATATATTTT. Translating gives CASSLRQSGNTIYF.

V gene TRBV27 combines with J gene TRBJ2-7; 9 nucleotides align to TRBD1. Trimming at V came to 5 bases and at J to 3 bases, leaving 8 bases not matched to a gene. This CDR3 is built from 15 residues. Germline V lookup: CDR1 MNHEY, CDR2 SMNVEV (reference sequence). In DNA form, the CDR3 reads TGTGCCAGCAGTCCGACCGGACAGGGGATCTACGAGCAGTACTTC. Protein: CASSPTGQGIYEQYF.

The chain employs TRBV4-1 and TRBJ1-2, with D perhaps matching TRBD1 (5 bases). Germline loops: CDR1 MGHRA, CDR2 YSYEKL. Deletions cut 2 bases from V and 7 bases from J, with 29 bases between. The CDR3 is 19 residues long. CDR3 region: CASSQPWQAGASGVSGYTF. For the CDR3, the DNA is TGCGCCAGCAGCCAACCCTGGCAGGCCGGGGCTTCTGGGGTCTCTGGCTACACCTTC.

In its sample, this clone was seen a few times. V usage is TRBV19 and J usage is TRBJ2-7; 8 nucleotides line up with TRBD2. J gave up 2 bases and V 2 bases, and 5 bases lay outside the gene matches. Germline V lookup: CDR1 LNHDA, CDR2 SQIVND (reference sequence). The CDR3 runs 15 residues. In DNA, the CDR3 is TGTGCCAGTAGTATAACACTAGCGGACGCCTACGAGCAGTACTTC. Protein: CASSITLADAYEQYF.

The J gene is TRBJ2-1, the V gene TRBV4-3, with 9 bases lining up with TRBD2. V shed 4 bases, J shed 0 bases, and the junction held 10 bases outside the gene matches. This CDR3 has 18 amino acids. Germline assignment: CDR1 LGHNA and CDR2 YSLEER. CDR3 amino acids: CASSPNPSGTYSYNEQFF. The CDR3 coding sequence is TGCGCCAGCAGCCCCAATCCTAGCGGGACTTACTCCTACAATGAGCAGTTCTTC.

This chain uses TRBV27 with TRBJ1-6; no definite D call. From germline, CDR1 is MNHEY and CDR2 SMNVEV (reference sequence). With 6 bases removed from V and 2 bases from J, the gap between germline ends came to 14 bases. The CDR3 runs 16 residues. The CDR3 nucleotides are TGTGCCAGCAGCCACCGGGCTGCGGCCTATAATTCACCCCTCCACTTT. Its protein is CASSHRAAAYNSPLHF.

The chain carries TRBV6-5 and TRBJ2-2, with D possibly TRBD2 on 6 matching bases. V shed 0 bases and J shed 3 bases, with 8 bases lying between them. Germline V gene sequence: CDR1 MNHEY, CDR2 SVGAGI. The length of the CDR3 is 15 residues. The CDR3 DNA reads as TGTGCCAGCAGTTACTCGTCGGGGGACACCGGGGAGCTGTTTTTT. Amino acids: CASSYSSGDTGELFF.

This clone was recorded only once. This sequence joins TRBV2 and TRBJ2-3; D gene uncertain. Trimming cost V 7 bases and J 1 base, with 12 bases left between them. Germline lookup yields CDR1 SNHLY and CDR2 FYNNEI. The CDR3 loop spans 14 amino acids. CDR3 protein: CASTSYQGTDTQYF. The CDR3 nucleotides are TGTGCCAGCACCTCCTACCAGGGCACAGATACGCAGTATTTT. Drawing the rest from reference TRBV2 and TRBJ2-3, the complete variable domain is EPEVTQTPSHQVTQMGQEVILRCVPISNHLYFYWYRQILGQKVEFLVSFYNNEISEKSEIFDDQFSVERPDGSNFTLKIRSTKLEDSAMYFCASTSYQGTDTQYFGPGTRLTVL.

The chain couples TRBV20-1 to TRBJ1-1, with D unresolved. V lost 3 bases to trimming and J lost 12 bases, with 17 bases between them. The germline gives CDR1 DFQATT, CDR2 SNEGSKA (reference sequence). This CDR3 has 12 residues. The CDR3 loop is CSASYWGESSFF. CDR3 nucleotides: TGCAGTGCTAGTTACTGGGGAGAAAGTTCTTTCTTT.

This rearrangement joins TRBV2 to TRBJ1-6; weak D call: TRBD1 (5 bases). The CDR3 is made up of 13 amino acids. V was clipped by 2 bases and J by 13 bases, with 12 bases between them. From germline, CDR1 is SNHLY and CDR2 FYNNEI. In DNA form, the CDR3 reads TGTGCCAGCAGTGAACAGGACAACCTGCCCCTCCACTTT. Residues: CASSEQDNLPLHF.

The count of this clone is one. The CDR3 nucleotides read TGCGCCAGCAGCCAAGAGGGGGGAAGGACCGGGGAGCTGTTTTTT. Its translation is CASSQEGGRTGELFF. This chain joins TRBV4-3 and TRBJ2-2; perhaps TRBD2 as D (6 bases). Per germline, CDR1 LGHNA and CDR2 YSLEER. CDR3 size: 15 residues. V was trimmed by 0 bases and J by 5 bases, leaving 10 bases between them.

V usage is TRBV11-2 and J usage is TRBJ2-5; D may be TRBD1 or TRBD2 (5 bases each). V shed 5 bases and J shed 5 bases, with 21 bases lying between them. The CDR3 length is 16 residues. The germline V gene encodes CDR1 SGHAT and CDR2 FQNNGV. DNA of the CDR3: TGTGCCAGCAGCGGGCCGGGGCCCGGTGGGGCGGAGACCCAGTACTTC. This gives the protein CASSGPGPGGAETQYF.

The rearrangement uses TRBV3-1 (or the pseudogene TRBV3-2) and TRBJ2-2; 7 bases map to TRBD1. V shed 4 bases and J 3 bases; nucleotides not matched to a gene: 8. CDR3 length equals 16 residues. The germline V gene encodes CDR1 LGHDT and CDR2 YNNKEL (reference sequence). This CDR3 is CASSPRQGWDTGELFF. The CDR3 DNA is TGTGCCAGCAGCCCTCGACAGGGTTGGGACACCGGGGAGCTGTTTTTT.

This clone was counted once. This sequence joins TRBV28 and TRBJ2-7, with D perhaps TRBD2 (5 bases). V was cut by 6 bases and J by 4 bases, with 16 bases left in between. This CDR3 spans 14 amino acids. Germline CDR1 reads MDHEN; CDR2 reads SYDVKM. The chain's CDR3 is CASRTPRRAYEQYF. CDR3 in DNA: TGTGCCAGCAGAACCCCAAGGCGGGCTTACGAGCAGTACTTC.

The V call is TRBV9, the J call TRBJ2-5, with D unclear. CDR1 and CDR2 (germline): SGDLS, YYNGEE. Trimming took off 1 base at V and 1 base at J, with 8 bases between the two ends. This CDR3 spans 14 amino acids. The CDR3 loop reads CASSVTAAQETQYF. The CDR3 DNA follows: TGTGCCAGCAGCGTAACGGCGGCCCAAGAGACCCAGTACTTC.